This T cell receptor beta chain was captured by sequencing in a study of cytomegalovirus exposure and HLA in healthy donors (TCRdb year 2017). Study-wide context: An earlier analysis of some 550 of the donors reported roughly 270 Gb of sequence data and 100 million to 140 million unique TCR beta sequences from 150 million to 200 million T cells. About 310 gigabases of sequencing data and 80 million or so unique TCR sequences were included in an early release covering under 650 HLA-typed donors. Of the roughly 400 genotyped donors, roughly 80% fell in the genetic ancestry cluster associated with self-reported Caucasian donors. The study was designed to test whether signatures of past pathogen exposure could be identified by cataloging public T cell receptors. The study used immunosequencing to profile the T cell repertoires of approximately 630 subjects and linked those repertoires to cytomegalovirus serostatus. Besides the first cohort of approximately 670 subjects, a separate validation cohort made up of 90 to 150 different subjects was used. The study combined high-throughput TCR immunosequencing, statistical association of individual TCRs with disease status, and machine learning to predict cytomegalovirus infection status. A later analysis re-examined previously published TCR beta repertoires from 500 to 700 donors and added high-resolution HLA genotyping to investigate patterns of TCR occurrence. The later analysis used no new phenotypic data to find candidate immune exposures, relying instead on TCR beta sequences and their occurrence across donors. To decide whether each TCR beta V gene segment behaved as functional or pseudogenic, an earlier analysis of some 570 of the donors relied on high-throughput TCR beta sequencing. Donor age, sex, ethnicity and CMV serostatus were collected together with the repertoire data. Genome-wide SNP genotypes for about three fifths of the roughly 670 donors were used in a later genetic analysis, which treated that subset as a discovery cohort. All discovery cohort repertoires had been generated on a single sequencing platform. Class I and class II HLA loci were covered by the typing at four-digit resolution. The number of donors typed differed by locus, with roughly 620-640 for A, B, C, DRB1 and DQB1, about 500 for DQA1, approximately 570 for DPA1, and under 490 for DPB1. A handful of DR-DQ haplotypes were handled as single units for association and clustering because linkage in the cohort was strong. Among 350 to 400 genotyped donors of the cohort, an average of 235,054 unique TCR beta nucleotide sequences were sequenced per donor, about a sixth of them non-productive. What the authors observed across the whole study: It was suggested by the authors that the approach could potentially be generalized to other disease states and immunological phenotypes. A later genetic analysis reported fewer N-insertions in productive TCRs among donors in an Asian-associated ancestry cluster than the roughly 720-donor mean. V-gene and J-gene trimming of TCR beta chains was associated with a missense DCLRE1C variant in a later genetic analysis, and the association was replicated in an independent cohort. Only TCR beta chains were sequenced in this cohort, and the absence of alpha or paired-chain data limited detectable features. Compared with equally common non-associated chains, HLA-associated TCR beta chains in a later analysis were more clonally expanded and had lower generation probabilities. A later analysis found that most CMV-associated TCR beta chains appeared HLA-restricted, with HLA associations seemingly driven largely by CMV exposure. According to a later analysis, TCR association rates differed among HLA loci, with DRB1 alleles showing the most associated TCRs and HLA-C alleles showing the fewest. Linkage disequilibrium might explain the correlated functional status among segregating V segments, but an unknown experimental factor could not be ruled out. Across donors, most TCR sequences were observed very rarely, whereas some public TCRs were present in many individuals. A further reported finding was that TCR beta sequences accurately predicted the HLA-A and HLA-B alleles for most subjects in the first cohort. CMV serostatus was the only immune exposure information available for the cohort. In both the original and validation cohorts, the classifier was reported to diagnose cytomegalovirus status with high specificity and sensitivity. The earlier analysis of about 600 of the donors excluded about 16 rarely observed V segments, including chromosome 9 orphons, because counts were too low. Specific HLA alleles were associated with over 15,000 TCR beta sequences at a false discovery rate of 0.05 in a later analysis. The sequencing pipeline was judged likely to have produced a cluster of highly shared sequence variants as a technical artifact. HLA typing was unavailable for some donors at each locus, so association tests used only the typed subset. A total of about 150 TCR beta chains were listed by the study as associated with cytomegalovirus. Sequencing depth was assumed to be roughly uniform across donors in the presence/absence analyses, though that assumption may not hold. Three of the identified cytomegalovirus-associated TCR beta chains were confirmed in vitro to be specific for cytomegalovirus antigens. Strong co-occurrence of HLA alleles, especially DR and DQ, made assigning TCR associations to individual alleles difficult. In a later analysis, several top co-occurrence clusters were reported to appear linked to parvovirus B19, influenza, CMV and Epstein-Barr virus. In an earlier analysis of roughly 560 of the donors, most TCR beta V segments were observed in productive rearrangements about 87% or about 30% of the time, broadly matching IMGT annotations.

About this clone: Its target antigen remains unknown.

In total, roughly 670 healthy bone marrow donors made up the cohort. At the time of sampling, all cohort members were nominally healthy, though unrecorded immune exposures were likely present. The donor tested CMV seropositive and was one of the 289 seropositive cohort members. Each donor provided a peripheral blood sample, and peripheral blood mononuclear cells were used for TCR beta sequencing. Genomic DNA extraction from the blood cell samples was performed with the Qiagen DNeasy Blood Extraction Kit. The library was made by the immunoSEQ multiplex PCR assay. The multiplex PCR relied on a mix of 60 forward primers for TCR Vbeta segments and 13 reverse primers for TCR Jbeta segments. Amplification of the CDR3 region of rearranged TCR beta genes was performed with a multiplex PCR assay on genomic DNA. On the Illumina HiSeq System, the amplified TCR beta libraries were sequenced as 87-base-pair reads. Turning to the authors' computational methods: A later analysis tallied around 82 million unique TCR beta chains across the approximately 670 repertoires, and 10 million to 11 million of those chains were shared by two or more donors. Raw reads were error-corrected and collapsed into unique sequences by a nearest-neighbor algorithm in which closely related sequences were merged to remove PCR and sequencing errors. To assign V, D and J gene segments, CDR3 sequences were aligned to IMGT reference sequences. For a sequence to be retained, a match of at least six nucleotides to both a V gene segment and a J gene segment was required. Rearrangements were classified as productive when the CDR3 lacked stop codons and remained in frame with V and J, and all other rearrangements were classified as non-productive. CDR3 was defined by IMGT convention, running from the second conserved V-encoded cysteine to the conserved J-encoded phenylalanine. The earlier analysis of fewer than 750 of the donors excluded sequences that lacked an unambiguous match to a single V gene segment. In an earlier analysis of some 590 of the donors, a V segment was called functional when productive rearrangements were above 56.7%, and segregating when the standard deviation between donors exceeded 5%. A statistical classification framework was developed to diagnose cytomegalovirus status using the catalog of TCR beta chain sequences. In a later analysis, TCR nucleotide sequences were compared against IMGT/GENE-DB human TR gene sequences so that V and J genes could be assigned. The TCRdist pipeline was used in a later analysis to assign CDR3 sequences and most-parsimonious VDJ recombination scenarios. In a later analysis, every TCR beta chain was defined by the combination of its CDR3 amino acid sequence and its V-gene family, and reads without a unique V-gene family were dropped. To address suspected cross-contamination and a sequencing artifact, a later analysis removed roughly 640 highly shared, low-generation-probability nucleotide sequences. For each public chain, a later analysis derived a clonal expansion index from normalized ranks of inferred template counts within each repertoire. In a later analysis, generation probabilities were computed with a VDJ recombination model fitted to out-of-frame rearrangements, and the resulting probabilities were checked against IGoR. A later analysis scored TCR-TCR, TCR-HLA and TCR-CMV co-occurrence with hypergeometric tests, applying a repertoire-size bias correction to TCR pairs. To estimate false discovery rates, a later analysis permuted the HLA or CMV assignments 20 times. In a later analysis, co-occurring TCRs were grouped using DBSCAN, with TCRdist sequence similarity added in when clustering inside HLA-allele-positive subsets. Repertoires with fewer than 30,000 or more than 120,000 public chains were left out of co-occurrence clustering, as were a handful of repertoires with anomalous nucleotide sharing. The immuneACCESS repertoire file appears here via TCRdb, limited to in-frame rearrangements. These files lack a portion of the clones; in checked studies, under half of the deficit traces to unresolved V genes, and the cause of the others is not known. The V and J calls and clone size are taken from that table; D and trimming were inferred from the DNA. The sample table includes about 110,000 clones. Clones ranked in the top ten supply 5.5% to 8% of the sample.

Sequencing input: PBMCs. The receptor's source is a man aged 40-49 years in good health and CMV-seropositive.

The DNA reads as follows: TGTGCCAGCAGCTTCGACAGGGCTGGAAACACCATATATTTT. It codes for CASSFDRAGNTIYF. The chain is assembled from TRBV9 and TRBJ1-3, and 7 junctional nucleotides match TRBD1. CDR1 and CDR2 are drawn from the germline V gene: SGDLS, YYNGEE. Including the terminal cysteine and phenylalanine, the CDR3 comprises 14 residues. The retained sequence is limited to the CDR3, 42 bases, with the frame set at the first base. At the junction V is shortened by 4 bases and J by 2 bases; bases outside the gene matches: 3.